The rows below give T cell receptor beta chains drawn from one sample of a study of shared clonotypes between healthy human individuals. Clones were sequenced by immunoSEQ multiplex PCR, and TCRdb holds only the in-frame ones, with some missing. The sample consists of millions of clones, more than 85% of them appearing once. The material sequenced was naive CD4+ T cells from PBMCs. The receptors stem from a young man in good health. Some clones in this sample may be carry-over from other donors' samples. The CDR3 runs from the conserved cysteine through the conserved F or W. The D gene is left open where the match is weak. Some rows mark clone size as missing; the rest say once, few, many or name a class of expanded clone.

v_gene	abundance	d_gene	j_gene	CDR3nt	CDR3aa
TRBV28	.	.	TRBJ1-2	TGTGCCAGCAGTTTAACTGCGGCGGGGGGCTATGGCTACACCTTC	CASSLTAAGGYGYTF
TRBV15	once	.	TRBJ2-1	TGTGCCACCAGCAGAGCTGTTTCAGAGCAGTTCTTC	CATSRAVSEQFF
TRBV7-9	.	TRBD1	TRBJ2-4	TGTGCCAGCAGCATTAGGGACAGCACAAACATTCAGTACTTC	CASSIRDSTNIQYF
TRBV30	.	.	TRBJ2-5	TGTGCCTGGAGTCCAATGGGAGAGACCCAGTACTTC	CAWSPMGETQYF
TRBV29-1	.	.	TRBJ2-1	TGCAGCGTTGAACGGACATACAATGAGCAGTTCTTC	CSVERTYNEQFF
TRBV6-1	.	TRBD1	TRBJ2-2	TGTGCCAGCAGTGAAGTGAACAGGGGCACCGGGGAGCTGTTTTTT	CASSEVNRGTGELFF
TRBV7-7	.	.	TRBJ1-5	TGTGCCAGCAGCGTACAGGGAAAGCGGGTTCCCAGGGGCAATCAGCCCCAGCATTTT	CASSVQGKRVPRGNQPQHF
TRBV9	.	TRBD2	TRBJ2-7	TGTGCCAGCAGCGTAGAGGGACTAGCGGGAGGGCCGTACGAGCAGTACTTC	CASSVEGLAGGPYEQYF
TRBV4-1	.	.	TRBJ2-3	TGCGCCAGCAGCCAAGGTTTAAATACGCAGTATTTT	CASSQGLNTQYF
TRBV4-2	.	TRBD2	TRBJ2-7	TGTGCCAGCAGCCTAGCGGGAGTGTCCCTCGAGCAGTACTTC	CASSLAGVSLEQYF
TRBV28	.	.	TRBJ2-7	TGTGCCAGCAACCAGGCAGGCCTAAACCACGAGCAGTACTTC	CASNQAGLNHEQYF
TRBV9	.	.	TRBJ2-3	TGTGCCAGCAGCAGAGGGAGTGGCACAGATACGCAGTATTTT	CASSRGSGTDTQYF
TRBV19	.	TRBD2	TRBJ2-1	TGTGCCAGCTCAAGTTTGGTGGGTGGCGGGAGGGCAAATGAGCAGTTCTTC	CASSSLVGGGRANEQFF
TRBV7-2	.	TRBD2	TRBJ2-7	TGTGCCAGCAGCTCCCCCGGGACTAGTTTTTGGCAGTACTTC	CASSSPGTSFWQYF
TRBV28	.	.	TRBJ2-7	TGTGCCAGCAGTCACCTCGAGCAGTACTTC	CASSHLEQYF
TRBV6-6	.	.	TRBJ2-7	TGTGCCAGCAGAAAACAGGGAAACGAGCAGTACTTC	CASRKQGNEQYF
TRBV29-1	.	.	TRBJ2-1	TGCAGCGTTGAAGGGAGGGTACGCCCGGACAATGAGCAGTTCTTC	CSVEGRVRPDNEQFF
TRBV19	once	.	TRBJ1-5	TGTGCCAGTAGTGGAGGGTCCCGAGGGCTCAGCAATCAGCCCCAGCATTTT	CASSGGSRGLSNQPQHF
TRBV10-1	.	.	TRBJ1-3	TGCGCCAGCGCGTCCGGGGTCGGAAACACCATATATTTT	CASASGVGNTIYF
TRBV7-7	.	TRBD2	TRBJ2-3	TGTGCCAGCAGCCCACTAGCGGGAGGGCCGACAGATACGCAGTATTTT	CASSPLAGGPTDTQYF
TRBV5-1	.	.	TRBJ2-5	TGCGCCAGCAGCTTGCGGGGGTCCTTGATTGGAGAGACCCAGTACTTC	CASSLRGSLIGETQYF
TRBV12-1	.	.	TRBJ1-2	TGTGCCAGCAGCCTTGCGACGGTGAACTTCGGGGGCTACACCTTC	CASSLATVNFGGYTF
TRBV5-6	.	.	TRBJ2-3	TGTGCCAGCAGCTTGGGACGGACTATCACAGATACGCAGTATTTT	CASSLGRTITDTQYF